This TCR beta chain was retrieved from a study of shared clonotypes between healthy human individuals. Study information: Researchers assigned three CD4 naive, three CD4 memory, two CD8 naive and one CD8 memory plate to each donor. Findings and caveats of the study: What naive subsets generally showed was a larger estimated richness than memory subsets showed.

As for this clone: Its target is unknown.

Selected positively for CCR7 and CD45RO-negative, naive CD8 cells excluded terminally differentiated effector memory CD45RA+ cells. Each donor was a Caucasian adult residing in Nashville, Tennessee. The authors' processing: With immunoSEQ giving junction-only sequences and no quality scores, filtering differed. Only in-frame clones appear in the TCRdb table, and some are missing; sequencing was by immunoSEQ multiplex PCR. V and J calls and clone size are those listed in that table; D and trimming were worked out from the DNA. The sample has roughly 2 million clones, 85% to 95% seen once. Sequencing input: naive CD8+ T cells sorted from blood. The TCR sequence derives from a young man in good health.

Here the CDR3 DNA reads TGTGCCAGCAGCGCGCGGGACGTCGACCTTATAAATGGAAACACCATATATTTT. Amino acids: CASSARDVDLINGNTIYF. The chain has TRBV9 and TRBJ1-3; possible D gene TRBD1, 5 bases. V lost 3 bases and J 3 bases, leaving 22 bases between the germline ends. Germline lookup yields CDR1 SGDLS and CDR2 YYNGEE. This CDR3 has 18 amino acids.